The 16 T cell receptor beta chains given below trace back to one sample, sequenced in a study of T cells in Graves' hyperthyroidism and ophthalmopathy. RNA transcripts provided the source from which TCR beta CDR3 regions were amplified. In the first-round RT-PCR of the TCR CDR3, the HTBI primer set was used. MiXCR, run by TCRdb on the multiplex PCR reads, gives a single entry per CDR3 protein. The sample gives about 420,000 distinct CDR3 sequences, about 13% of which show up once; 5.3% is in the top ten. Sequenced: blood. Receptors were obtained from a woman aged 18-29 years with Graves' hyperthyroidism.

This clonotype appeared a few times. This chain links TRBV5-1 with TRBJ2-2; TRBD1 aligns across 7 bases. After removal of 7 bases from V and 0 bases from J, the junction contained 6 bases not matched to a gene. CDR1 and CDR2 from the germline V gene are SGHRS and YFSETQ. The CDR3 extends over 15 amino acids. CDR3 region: CASGPGQPNTGELFF. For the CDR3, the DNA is TGCGCCAGCGGTCCGGGACAGCCGAACACCGGGGAGCTGTTTTTT.

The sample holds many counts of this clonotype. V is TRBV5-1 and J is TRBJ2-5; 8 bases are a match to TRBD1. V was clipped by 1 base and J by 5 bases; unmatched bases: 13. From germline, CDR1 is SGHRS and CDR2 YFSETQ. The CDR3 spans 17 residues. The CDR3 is CASSLLRNRGSWETQYF. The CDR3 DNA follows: TGCGCCAGCAGCTTGTTGCGGAACAGGGGGTCATGGGAGACCCAGTACTTC.

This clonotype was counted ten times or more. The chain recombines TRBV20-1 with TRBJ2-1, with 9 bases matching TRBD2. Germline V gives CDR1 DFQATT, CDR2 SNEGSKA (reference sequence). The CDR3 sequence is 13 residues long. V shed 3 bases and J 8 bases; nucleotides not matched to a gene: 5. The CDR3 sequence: CSARISGSDEQFF. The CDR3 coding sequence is TGCAGTGCTAGGATTAGCGGGAGCGATGAGCAGTTCTTC.

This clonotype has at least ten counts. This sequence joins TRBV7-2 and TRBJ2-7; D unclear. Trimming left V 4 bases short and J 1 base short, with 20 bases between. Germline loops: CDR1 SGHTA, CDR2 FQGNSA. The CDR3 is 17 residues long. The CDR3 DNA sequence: TGTGCCAGCAGCTCCCCTCCATTCATGACGTGGTCCTACGAGCAGTACTTC. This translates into CASSSPPFMTWSYEQYF.

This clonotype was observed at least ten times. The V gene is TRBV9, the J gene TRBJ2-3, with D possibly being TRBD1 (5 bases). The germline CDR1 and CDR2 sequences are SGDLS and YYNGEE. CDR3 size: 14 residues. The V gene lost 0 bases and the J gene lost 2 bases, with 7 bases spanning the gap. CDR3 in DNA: TGTGCCAGCAGCGTAGACAGGCTCACAGATACGCAGTATTTT. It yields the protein CASSVDRLTDTQYF.

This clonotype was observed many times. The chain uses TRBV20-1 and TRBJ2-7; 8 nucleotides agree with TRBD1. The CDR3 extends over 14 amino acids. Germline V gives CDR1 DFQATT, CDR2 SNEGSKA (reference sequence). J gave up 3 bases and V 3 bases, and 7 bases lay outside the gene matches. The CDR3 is CSARLTGAHYEQYF. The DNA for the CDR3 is TGCAGTGCTAGGCTGACAGGGGCCCACTACGAGCAGTACTTC.

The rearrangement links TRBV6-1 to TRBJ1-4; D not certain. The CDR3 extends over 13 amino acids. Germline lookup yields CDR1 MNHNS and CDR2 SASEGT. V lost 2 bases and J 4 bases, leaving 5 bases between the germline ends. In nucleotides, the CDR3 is TGTGCCAGCAGTGAATGGTTTAATGAAAAACTGTTTTTT. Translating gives CASSEWFNEKLFF.

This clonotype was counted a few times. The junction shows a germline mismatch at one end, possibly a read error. In DNA form, the CDR3 reads TGTGCCGGCAGCTTAGAGGGGTACTACAATGAGCAGTTCTTC. Its translation: CAGSLEGYYNEQFF. This chain joins TRBV7-9 and TRBJ2-1; D assignment may be TRBD1 or TRBD2 (5 bases each). Per the germline V gene, CDR1 is SEHNR and CDR2 is FQNEAQ (reference sequence). CDR3 size: 14 residues.

DNA for the CDR3: TGCAGTGCTCCGGCTAGGAGGGGTACCTTGGACCCCTCTTTCACAGATACGCAGTATTTT. Amino acids: CSAPARRGTLDPSFTDTQYF. The chain employs TRBV20-1 and TRBJ2-3, with a weak D call TRBD2 (6 bases). CDR3 size: 20 residues. V lost 5 bases and J 2 bases, leaving 32 bases between the germline ends. Germline CDR1 DFQATT, CDR2 SNEGSKA (reference sequence).

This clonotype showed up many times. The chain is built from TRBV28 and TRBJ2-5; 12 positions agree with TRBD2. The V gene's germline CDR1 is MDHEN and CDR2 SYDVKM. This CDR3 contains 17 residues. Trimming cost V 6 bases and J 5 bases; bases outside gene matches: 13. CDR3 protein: CASSPKTSGRWWETQYF. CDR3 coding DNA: TGTGCCAGCAGCCCCAAGACTAGCGGGAGATGGTGGGAGACCCAGTACTTC.

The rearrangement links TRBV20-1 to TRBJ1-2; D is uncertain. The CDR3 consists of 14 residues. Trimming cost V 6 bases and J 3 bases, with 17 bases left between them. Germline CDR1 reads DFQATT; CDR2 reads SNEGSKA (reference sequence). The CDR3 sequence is CSAIGAGRYYGYTF. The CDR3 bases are TGCAGTGCGATAGGAGCAGGCCGGTACTATGGCTACACCTTC.

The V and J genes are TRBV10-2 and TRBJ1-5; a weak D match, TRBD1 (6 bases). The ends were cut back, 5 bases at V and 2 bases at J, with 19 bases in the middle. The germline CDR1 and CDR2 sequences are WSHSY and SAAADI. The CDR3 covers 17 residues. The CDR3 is CASSQDRPHRGNQPQHF. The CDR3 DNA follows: TGCGCCAGCAGTCAGGACAGACCTCACCGGGGCAATCAGCCCCAGCATTTT.

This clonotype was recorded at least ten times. This CDR3 is CASSAWTGVEQYF. CDR3 in DNA: TGTGCCAGCAGCGCGTGGACAGGGGTTGAGCAGTACTTC. The chain uses TRBV5-6 and TRBJ2-7; 9 bases fit TRBD1. The V segment lost 4 bases and the J segment 7 bases; nucleotides outside the gene matches: 6. Germline lookup yields CDR1 SGHDT and CDR2 YYEEEE. The CDR3 covers 13 residues.

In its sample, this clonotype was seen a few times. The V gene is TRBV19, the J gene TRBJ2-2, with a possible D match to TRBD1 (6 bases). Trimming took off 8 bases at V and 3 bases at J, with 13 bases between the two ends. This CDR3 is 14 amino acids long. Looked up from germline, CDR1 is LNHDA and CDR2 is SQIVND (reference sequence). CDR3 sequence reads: CASQEDSHTGELFF. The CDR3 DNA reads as TGTGCCAGTCAGGAGGACAGTCACACCGGGGAGCTGTTTTTT.

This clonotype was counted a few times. DNA of the CDR3: TGTGCCAGCAGCCACAAACTAGCGACCGGGGAGCTGTTTTTT. The encoded protein is CASSHKLATGELFF. The V call is TRBV3-1, the J call TRBJ2-2; 7 positions agree with TRBD2. The CDR3 is made up of 14 amino acids. From germline, CDR1 is LGHDT and CDR2 YNNKEL (reference sequence). The J segment lost 5 bases and the V segment lost 3 bases, leaving 3 bases of the junction unmatched.

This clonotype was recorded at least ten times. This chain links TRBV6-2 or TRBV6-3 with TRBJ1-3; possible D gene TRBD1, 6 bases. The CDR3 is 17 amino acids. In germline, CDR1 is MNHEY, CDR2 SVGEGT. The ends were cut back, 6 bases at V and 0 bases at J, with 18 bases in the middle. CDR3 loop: CASRRTGQSYSGNTIYF. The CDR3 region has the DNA TGTGCCAGCAGACGAACCGGACAGAGTTACTCTGGAAACACCATATATTTT.